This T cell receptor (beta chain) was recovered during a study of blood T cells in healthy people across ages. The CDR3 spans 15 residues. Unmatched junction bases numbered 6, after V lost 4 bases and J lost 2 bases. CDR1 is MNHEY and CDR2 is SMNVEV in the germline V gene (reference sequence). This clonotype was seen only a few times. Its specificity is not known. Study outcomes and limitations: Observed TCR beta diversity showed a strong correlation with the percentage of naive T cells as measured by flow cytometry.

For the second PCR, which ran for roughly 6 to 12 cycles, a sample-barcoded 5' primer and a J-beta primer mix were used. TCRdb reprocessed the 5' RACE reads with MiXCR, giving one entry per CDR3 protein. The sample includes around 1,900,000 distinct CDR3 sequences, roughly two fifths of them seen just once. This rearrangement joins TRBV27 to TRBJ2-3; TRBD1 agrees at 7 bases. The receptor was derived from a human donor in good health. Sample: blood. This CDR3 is CASSWAQGSTDTQYF. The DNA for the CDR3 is TGTGCCAGCAGTTGGGCACAGGGGTCCACAGATACGCAGTATTTT.